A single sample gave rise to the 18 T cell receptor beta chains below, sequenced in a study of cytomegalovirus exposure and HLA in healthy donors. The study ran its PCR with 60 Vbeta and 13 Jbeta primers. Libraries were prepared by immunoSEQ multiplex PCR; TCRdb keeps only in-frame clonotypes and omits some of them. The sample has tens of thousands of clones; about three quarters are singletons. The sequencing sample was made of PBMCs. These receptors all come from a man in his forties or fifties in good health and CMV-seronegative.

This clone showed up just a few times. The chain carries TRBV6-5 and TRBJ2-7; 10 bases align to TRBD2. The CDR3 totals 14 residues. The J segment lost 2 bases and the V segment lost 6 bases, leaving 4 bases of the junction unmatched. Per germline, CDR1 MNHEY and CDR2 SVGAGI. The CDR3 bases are TGTGCCAGCAGCTTAGCGGGAGGCGCCTACGAGCAGTACTTC. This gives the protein CASSLAGGAYEQYF.

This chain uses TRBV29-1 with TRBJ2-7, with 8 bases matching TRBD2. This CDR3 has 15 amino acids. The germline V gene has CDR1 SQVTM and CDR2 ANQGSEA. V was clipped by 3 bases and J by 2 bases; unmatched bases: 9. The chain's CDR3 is CSVEGSAGAAYEQYF. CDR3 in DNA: TGCAGCGTTGAGGGATCAGCGGGAGCGGCCTACGAGCAGTACTTC.

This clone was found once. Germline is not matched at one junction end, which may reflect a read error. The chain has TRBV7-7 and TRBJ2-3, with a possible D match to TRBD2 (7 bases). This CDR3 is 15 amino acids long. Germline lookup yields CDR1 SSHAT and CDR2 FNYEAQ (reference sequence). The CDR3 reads CASSHGLEGGDTQYF. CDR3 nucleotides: TGTGCTAGCAGCCATGGACTAGAGGGGGGAGATACGCAGTATTTT.

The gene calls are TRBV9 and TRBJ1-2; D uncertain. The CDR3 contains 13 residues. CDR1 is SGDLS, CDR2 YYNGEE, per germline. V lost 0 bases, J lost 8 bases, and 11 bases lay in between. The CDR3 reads CASSVGSESGYTF. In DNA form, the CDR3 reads TGTGCCAGCAGCGTAGGTAGCGAGTCCGGCTACACCTTC.

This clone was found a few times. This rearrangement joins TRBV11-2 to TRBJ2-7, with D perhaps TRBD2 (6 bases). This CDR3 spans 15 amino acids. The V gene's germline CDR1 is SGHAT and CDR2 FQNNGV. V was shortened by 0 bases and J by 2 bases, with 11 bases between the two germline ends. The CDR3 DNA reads TGTGCCAGCAGCTTAGAACGGGGCGGGGCCTACGAGCAGTACTTC. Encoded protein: CASSLERGGAYEQYF.

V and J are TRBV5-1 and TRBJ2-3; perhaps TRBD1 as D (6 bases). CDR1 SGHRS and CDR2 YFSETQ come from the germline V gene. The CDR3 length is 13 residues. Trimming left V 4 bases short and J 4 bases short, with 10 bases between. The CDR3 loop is CASSLDSSDTQYF. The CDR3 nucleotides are TGCGCCAGCAGCCTGGACAGCTCAGATACGCAGTATTTT. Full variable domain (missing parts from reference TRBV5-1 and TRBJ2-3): KAGVTQTPRYLIKTRGQQVTLSCSPISGHRSVSWYQQTPGQGLQFLFEYFSETQRNKGNFPGRFSGRQFSNSRSEMNVSTLELGDSALYLCASSLDSSDTQYFGPGTRLTVL.

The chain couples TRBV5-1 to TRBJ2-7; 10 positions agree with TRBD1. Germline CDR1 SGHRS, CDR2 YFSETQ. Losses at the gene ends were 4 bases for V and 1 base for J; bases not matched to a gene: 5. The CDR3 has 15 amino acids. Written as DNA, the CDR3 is TGCGCCAGCAGCCCTCCGGGACAGGGGTCCTACGAGCAGTACTTC. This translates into CASSPPGQGSYEQYF. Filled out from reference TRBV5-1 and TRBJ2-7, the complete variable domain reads KAGVTQTPRYLIKTRGQQVTLSCSPISGHRSVSWYQQTPGQGLQFLFEYFSETQRNKGNFPGRFSGRQFSNSRSEMNVSTLELGDSALYLCASSPPGQGSYEQYFGPGTRLTVT.

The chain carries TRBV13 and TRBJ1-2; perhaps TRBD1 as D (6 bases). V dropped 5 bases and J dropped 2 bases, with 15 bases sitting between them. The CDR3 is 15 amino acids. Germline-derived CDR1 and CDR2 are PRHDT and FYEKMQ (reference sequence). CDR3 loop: CASSLRQDLNYGYTF. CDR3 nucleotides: TGTGCCAGCAGCCTACGACAGGATCTAAACTATGGCTACACCTTC.

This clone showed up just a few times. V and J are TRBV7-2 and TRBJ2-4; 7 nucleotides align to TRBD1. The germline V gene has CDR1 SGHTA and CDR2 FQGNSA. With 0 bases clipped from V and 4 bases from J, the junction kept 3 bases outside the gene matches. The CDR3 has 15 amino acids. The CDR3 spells CASSLAGTAKNIQYF. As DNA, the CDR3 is TGTGCCAGCAGCTTAGCCGGGACAGCTAAAAACATTCAGTACTTC.

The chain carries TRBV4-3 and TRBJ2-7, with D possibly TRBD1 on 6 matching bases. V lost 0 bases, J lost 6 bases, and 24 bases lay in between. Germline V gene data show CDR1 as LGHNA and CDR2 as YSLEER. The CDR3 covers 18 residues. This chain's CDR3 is CASSQDTCGRGALCEQYF. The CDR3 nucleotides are TGCGCCAGCAGCCAAGATACTTGCGGCAGGGGCGCCCTTTGCGAGCAGTACTTC.

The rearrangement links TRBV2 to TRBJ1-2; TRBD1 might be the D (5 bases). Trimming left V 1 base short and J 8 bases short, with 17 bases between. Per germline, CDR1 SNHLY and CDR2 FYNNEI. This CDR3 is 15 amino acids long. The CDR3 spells CASSEVETVVSGYTF. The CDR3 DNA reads TGTGCCAGCAGTGAAGTTGAGACAGTTGTCTCGGGCTACACCTTC.

Here the CDR3 DNA reads TGTGCCAGCAATGGCCGGGGGGAGCAGTACTTC. Its protein is CASNGRGEQYF. The chain links TRBV6-5 to TRBJ2-7; the D gene is possibly TRBD2 (6 bases). V lost 7 bases and J 7 bases, leaving 11 bases between the germline ends. CDR1 MNHEY and CDR2 SVGAGI come from the germline V gene. The CDR3 length is 11 residues.

CDR3 loop: CASHPAVGSSYEQYF. DNA for the CDR3: TGTGCCAGCCACCCCGCGGTGGGGAGCTCCTACGAGCAGTACTTC. The chain uses TRBV28 and TRBJ2-7; possible D gene TRBD2, 5 bases. Deletions cut 8 bases from V and 0 bases from J, with 17 bases between. Germline CDR1 MDHEN, CDR2 SYDVKM. The CDR3 totals 15 residues.

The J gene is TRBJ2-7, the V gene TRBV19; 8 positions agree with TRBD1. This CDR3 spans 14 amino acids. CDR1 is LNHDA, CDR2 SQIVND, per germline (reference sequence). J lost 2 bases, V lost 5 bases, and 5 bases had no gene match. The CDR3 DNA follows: TGTGCCAGTAGTCCCCAGGGGGCCCCCTACGAGCAGTACTTC. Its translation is CASSPQGAPYEQYF.

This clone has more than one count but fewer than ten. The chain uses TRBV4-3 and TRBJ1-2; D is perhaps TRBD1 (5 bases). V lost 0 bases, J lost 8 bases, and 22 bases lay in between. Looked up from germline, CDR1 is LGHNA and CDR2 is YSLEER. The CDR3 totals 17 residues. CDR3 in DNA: TGCGCCAGCAGCCAAGACATTAACACAGGCCATCAGGAAGGCTACACCTTC. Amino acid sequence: CASSQDINTGHQEGYTF.

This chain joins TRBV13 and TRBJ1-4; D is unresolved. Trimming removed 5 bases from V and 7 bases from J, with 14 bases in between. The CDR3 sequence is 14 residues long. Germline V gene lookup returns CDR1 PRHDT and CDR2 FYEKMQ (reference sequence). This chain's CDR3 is CASSLARRAEKLFF. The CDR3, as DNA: TGTGCCAGCAGCCTCGCCAGGAGGGCTGAAAAACTGTTTTTT.

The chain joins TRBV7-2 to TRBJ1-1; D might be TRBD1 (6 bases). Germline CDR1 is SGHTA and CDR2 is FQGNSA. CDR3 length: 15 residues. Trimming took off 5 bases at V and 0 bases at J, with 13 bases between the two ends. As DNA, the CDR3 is TGTGCCAGCAGCCTAGGACAGTCTATGAACACTGAAGCTTTCTTT. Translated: CASSLGQSMNTEAFF. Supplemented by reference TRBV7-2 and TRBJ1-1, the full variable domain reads GAGVSQSPSNKVTEKGKDVELRCDPISGHTALYWYRQSLGQGLEFLIYFQGNSAPDKSGLPSDRFSAERTGGSVSTLTIQRTQQEDSAVYLCASSLGQSMNTEAFFGQGTRLTVV.

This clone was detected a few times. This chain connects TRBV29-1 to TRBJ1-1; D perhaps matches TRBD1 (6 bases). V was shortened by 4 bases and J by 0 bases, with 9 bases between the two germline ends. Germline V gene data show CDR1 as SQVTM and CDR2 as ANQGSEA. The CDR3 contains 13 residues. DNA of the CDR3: TGCAGCGTTGCCACAGGGTTGAACACTGAAGCTTTCTTT. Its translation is CSVATGLNTEAFF.